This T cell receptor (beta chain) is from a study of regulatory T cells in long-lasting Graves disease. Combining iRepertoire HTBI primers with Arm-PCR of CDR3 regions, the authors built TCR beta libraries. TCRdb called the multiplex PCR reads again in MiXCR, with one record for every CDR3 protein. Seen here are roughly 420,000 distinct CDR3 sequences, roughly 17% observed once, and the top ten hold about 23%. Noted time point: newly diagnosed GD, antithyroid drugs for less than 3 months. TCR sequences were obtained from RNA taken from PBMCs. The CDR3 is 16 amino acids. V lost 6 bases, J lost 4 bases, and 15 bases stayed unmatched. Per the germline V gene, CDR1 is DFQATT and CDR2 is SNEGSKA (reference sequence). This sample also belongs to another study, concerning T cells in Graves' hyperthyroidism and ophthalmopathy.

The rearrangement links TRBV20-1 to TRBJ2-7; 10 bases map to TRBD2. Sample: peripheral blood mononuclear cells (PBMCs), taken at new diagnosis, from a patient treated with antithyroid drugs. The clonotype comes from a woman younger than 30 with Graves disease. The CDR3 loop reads CSAKGLGLAGVYEQYF. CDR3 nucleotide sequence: TGCAGTGCCAAAGGACTTGGGCTAGCGGGAGTTTACGAGCAGTACTTC.